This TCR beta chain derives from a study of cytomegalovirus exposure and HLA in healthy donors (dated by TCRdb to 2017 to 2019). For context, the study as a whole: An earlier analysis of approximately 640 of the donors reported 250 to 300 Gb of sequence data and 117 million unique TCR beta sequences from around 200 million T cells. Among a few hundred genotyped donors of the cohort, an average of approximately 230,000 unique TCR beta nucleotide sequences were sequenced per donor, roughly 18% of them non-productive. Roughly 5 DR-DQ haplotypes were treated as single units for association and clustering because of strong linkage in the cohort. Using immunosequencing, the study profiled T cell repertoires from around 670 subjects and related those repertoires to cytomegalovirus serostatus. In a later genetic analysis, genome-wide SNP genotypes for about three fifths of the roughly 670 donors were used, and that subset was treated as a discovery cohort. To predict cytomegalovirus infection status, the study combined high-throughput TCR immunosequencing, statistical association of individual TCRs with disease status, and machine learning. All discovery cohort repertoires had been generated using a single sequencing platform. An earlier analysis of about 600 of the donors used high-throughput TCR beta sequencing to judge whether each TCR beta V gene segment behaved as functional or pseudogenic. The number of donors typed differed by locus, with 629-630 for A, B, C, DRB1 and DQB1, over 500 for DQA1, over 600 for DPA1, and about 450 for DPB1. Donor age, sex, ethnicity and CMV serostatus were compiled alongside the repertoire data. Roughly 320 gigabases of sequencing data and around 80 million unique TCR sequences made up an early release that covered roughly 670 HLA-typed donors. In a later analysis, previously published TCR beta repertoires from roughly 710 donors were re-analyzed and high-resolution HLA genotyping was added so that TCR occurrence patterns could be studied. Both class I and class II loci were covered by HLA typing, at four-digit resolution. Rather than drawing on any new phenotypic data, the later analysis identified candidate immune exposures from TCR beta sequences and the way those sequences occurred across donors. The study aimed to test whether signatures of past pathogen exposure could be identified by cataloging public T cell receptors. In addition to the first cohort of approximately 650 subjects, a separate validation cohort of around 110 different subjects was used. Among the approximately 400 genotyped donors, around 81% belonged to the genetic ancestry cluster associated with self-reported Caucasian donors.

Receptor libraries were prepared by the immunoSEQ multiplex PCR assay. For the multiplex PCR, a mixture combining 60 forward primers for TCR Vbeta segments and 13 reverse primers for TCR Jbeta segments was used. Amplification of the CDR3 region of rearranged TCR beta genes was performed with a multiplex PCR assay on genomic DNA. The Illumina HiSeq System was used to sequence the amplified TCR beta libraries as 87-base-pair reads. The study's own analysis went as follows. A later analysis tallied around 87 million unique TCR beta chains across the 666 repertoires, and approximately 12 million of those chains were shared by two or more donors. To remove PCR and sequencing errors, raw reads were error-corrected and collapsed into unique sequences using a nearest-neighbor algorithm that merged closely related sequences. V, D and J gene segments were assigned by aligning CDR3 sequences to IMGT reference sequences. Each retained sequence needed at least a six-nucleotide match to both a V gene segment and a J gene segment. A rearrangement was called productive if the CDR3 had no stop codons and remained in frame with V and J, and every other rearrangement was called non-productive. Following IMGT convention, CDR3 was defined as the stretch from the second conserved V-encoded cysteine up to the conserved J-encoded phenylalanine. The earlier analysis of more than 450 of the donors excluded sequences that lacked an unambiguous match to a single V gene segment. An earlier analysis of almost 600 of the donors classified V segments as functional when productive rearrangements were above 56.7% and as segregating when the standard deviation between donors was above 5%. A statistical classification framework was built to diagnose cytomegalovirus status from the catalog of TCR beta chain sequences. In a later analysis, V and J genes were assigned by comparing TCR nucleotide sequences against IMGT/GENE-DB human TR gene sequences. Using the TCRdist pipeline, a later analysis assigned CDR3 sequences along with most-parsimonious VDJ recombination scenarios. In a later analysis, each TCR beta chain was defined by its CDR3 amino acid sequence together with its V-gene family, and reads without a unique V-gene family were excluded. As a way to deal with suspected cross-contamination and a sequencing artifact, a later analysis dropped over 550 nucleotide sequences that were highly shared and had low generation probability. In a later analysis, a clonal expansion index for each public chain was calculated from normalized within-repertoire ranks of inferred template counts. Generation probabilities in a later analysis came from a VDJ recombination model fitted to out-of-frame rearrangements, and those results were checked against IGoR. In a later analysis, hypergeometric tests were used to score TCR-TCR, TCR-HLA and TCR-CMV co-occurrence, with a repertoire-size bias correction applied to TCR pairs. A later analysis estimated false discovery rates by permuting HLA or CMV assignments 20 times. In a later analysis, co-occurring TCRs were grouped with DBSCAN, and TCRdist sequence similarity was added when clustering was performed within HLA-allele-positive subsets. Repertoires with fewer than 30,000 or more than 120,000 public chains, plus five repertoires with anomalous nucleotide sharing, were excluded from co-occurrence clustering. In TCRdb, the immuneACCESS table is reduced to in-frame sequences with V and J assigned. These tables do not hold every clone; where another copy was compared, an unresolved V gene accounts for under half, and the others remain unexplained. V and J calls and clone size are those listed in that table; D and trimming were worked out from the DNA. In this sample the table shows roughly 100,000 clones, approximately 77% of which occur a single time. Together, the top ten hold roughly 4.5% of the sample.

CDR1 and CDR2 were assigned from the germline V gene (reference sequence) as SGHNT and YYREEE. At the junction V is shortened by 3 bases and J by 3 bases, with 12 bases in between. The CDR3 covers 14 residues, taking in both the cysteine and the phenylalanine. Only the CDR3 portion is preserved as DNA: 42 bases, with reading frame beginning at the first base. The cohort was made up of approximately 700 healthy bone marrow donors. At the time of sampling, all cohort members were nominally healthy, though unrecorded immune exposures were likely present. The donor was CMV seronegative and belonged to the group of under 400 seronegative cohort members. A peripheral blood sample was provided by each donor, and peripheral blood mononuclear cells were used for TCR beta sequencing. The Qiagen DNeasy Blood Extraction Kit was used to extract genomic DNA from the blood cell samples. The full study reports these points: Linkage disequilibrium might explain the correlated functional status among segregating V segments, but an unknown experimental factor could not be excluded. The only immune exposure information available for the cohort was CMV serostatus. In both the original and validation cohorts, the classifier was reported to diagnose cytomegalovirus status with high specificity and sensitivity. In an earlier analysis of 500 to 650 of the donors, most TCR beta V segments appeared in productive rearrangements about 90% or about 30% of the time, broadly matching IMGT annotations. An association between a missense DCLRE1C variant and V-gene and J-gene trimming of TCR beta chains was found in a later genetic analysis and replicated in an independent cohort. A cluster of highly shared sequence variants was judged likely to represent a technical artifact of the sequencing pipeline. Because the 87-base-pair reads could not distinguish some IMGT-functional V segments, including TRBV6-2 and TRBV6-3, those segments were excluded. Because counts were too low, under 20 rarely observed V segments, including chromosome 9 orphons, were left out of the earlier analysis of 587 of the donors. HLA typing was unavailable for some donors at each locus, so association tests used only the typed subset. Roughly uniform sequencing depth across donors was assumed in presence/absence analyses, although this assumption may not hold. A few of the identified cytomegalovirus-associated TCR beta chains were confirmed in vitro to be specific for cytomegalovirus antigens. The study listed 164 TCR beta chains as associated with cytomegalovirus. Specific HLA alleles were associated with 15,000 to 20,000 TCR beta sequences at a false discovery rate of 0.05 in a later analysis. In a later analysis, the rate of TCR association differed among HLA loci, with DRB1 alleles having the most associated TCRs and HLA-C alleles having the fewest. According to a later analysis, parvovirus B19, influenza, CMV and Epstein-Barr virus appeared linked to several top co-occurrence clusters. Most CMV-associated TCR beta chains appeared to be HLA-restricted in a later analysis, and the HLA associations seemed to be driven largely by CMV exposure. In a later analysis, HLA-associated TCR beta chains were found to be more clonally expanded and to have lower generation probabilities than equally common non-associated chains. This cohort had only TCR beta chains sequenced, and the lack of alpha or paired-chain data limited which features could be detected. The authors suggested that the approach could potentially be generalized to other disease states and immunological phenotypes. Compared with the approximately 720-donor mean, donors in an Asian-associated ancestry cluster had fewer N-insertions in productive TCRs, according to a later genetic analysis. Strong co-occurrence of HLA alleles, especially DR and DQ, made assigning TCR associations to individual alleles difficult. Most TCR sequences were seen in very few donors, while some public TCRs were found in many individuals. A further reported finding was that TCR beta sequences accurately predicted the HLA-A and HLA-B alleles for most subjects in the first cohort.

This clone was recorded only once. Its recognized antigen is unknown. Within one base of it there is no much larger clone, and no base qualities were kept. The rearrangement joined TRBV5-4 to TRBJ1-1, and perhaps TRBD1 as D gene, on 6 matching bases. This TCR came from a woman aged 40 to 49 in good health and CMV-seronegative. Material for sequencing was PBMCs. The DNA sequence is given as TGTGCCAGCAGCTACCCCGGGACACACACTGAAGCTTTCTTT. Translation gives CASSYPGTHTEAFF. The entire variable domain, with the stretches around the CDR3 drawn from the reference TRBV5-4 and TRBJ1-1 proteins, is ETGVTQSPTHLIKTRGQQVTLRCSSQSGHNTVSWYQQALGQGPQFIFQYYREEENGRGNFPPRFSGLQFPNYSSELNVNALELDDSALYLCASSYPGTHTEAFFGQGTRLTVV.